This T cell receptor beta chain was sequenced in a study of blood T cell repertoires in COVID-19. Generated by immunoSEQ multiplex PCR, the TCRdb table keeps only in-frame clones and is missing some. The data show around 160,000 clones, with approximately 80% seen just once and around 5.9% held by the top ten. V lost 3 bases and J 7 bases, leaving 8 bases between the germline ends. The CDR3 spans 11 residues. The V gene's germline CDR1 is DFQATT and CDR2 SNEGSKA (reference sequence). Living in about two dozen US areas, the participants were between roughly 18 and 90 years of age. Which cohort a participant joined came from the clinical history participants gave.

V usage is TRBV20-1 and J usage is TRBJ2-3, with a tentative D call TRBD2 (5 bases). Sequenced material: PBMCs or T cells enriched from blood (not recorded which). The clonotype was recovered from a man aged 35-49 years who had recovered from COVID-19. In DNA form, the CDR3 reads TGCAGTGCTAGGGACGGGAATACGCAGTATTTT. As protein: CSARDGNTQYF.